The table lists the clone carrying this T cell receptor beta chain with a few counts. This sample was included in a study of blood T cells in healthy people across ages. A J-beta primer mix and a sample-barcoded 5' primer were used in a second PCR of about 7 to 11 cycles. Paired-end reads containing CDR3 totaled no fewer than 3 million for each sample. In TCRdb, the 5' RACE reads were re-called with MiXCR into one record per CDR3 protein. The sample shows fewer than 1.5 million distinct CDR3 sequences, approximately 38% of them seen only once. The CDR3 covers 14 residues. The germline V gene encodes CDR1 SGHTA and CDR2 FQGNSA. The V gene lost 0 bases and the J gene lost 7 bases, with 12 bases spanning the gap. In terms of origin and age, donors were healthy Caucasian individuals from Russia aged about 6 to 90.

The source material was blood. J is TRBJ1-1 and V is TRBV7-2; possibly TRBD1 for D (6 bases). The receptor was isolated from a woman between 18 and 30 years old in good health. CDR3: CASSLAGGQDEAFF. Written as DNA, the CDR3 is TGTGCCAGCAGCTTAGCTGGGGGACAAGATGAAGCTTTCTTT. The full variable domain, with the rest looked up from reference TRBV7-2 and TRBJ1-1, is GAGVSQSPSNKVTEKGKDVELRCDPISGHTALYWYRQSLGQGLEFLIYFQGNSAPDKSGLPSDRFSAERTGGSVSTLTIQRTQQEDSAVYLCASSLAGGQDEAFFGQGTRLTVV.